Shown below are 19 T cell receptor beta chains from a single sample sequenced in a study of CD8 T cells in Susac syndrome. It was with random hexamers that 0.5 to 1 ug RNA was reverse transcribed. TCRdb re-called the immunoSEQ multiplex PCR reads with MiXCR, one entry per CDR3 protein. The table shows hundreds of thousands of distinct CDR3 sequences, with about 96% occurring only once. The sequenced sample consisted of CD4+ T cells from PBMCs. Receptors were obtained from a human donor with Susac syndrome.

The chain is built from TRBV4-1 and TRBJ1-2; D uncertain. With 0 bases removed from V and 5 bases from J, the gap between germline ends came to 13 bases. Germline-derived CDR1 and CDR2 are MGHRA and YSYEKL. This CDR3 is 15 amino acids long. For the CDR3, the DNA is TGCGCCAGCAGCCAAGAGACCCACATGAGGTATGGCTACACCTTC. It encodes CASSQETHMRYGYTF.

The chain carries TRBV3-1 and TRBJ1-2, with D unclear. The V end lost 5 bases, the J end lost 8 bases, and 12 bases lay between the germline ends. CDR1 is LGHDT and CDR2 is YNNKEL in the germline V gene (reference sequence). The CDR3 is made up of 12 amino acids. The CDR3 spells CASSSSLEGYTF. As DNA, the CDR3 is TGTGCCAGCAGCTCTTCGCTGGAGGGCTACACCTTC. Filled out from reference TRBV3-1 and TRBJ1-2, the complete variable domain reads DTAVSQTPKYLVTQMGNDKSIKCEQNLGHDTMYWYKQDSKKFLKIMFSYNNKELIINETVPNRFSPKSPDKAHLNLHINSLELGDSAVYFCASSSSLEGYTFGSGTRLTVV.

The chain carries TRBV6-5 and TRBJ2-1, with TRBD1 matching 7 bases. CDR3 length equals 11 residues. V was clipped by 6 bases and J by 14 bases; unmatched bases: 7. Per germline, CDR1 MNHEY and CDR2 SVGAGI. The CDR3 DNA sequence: TGTGCCAGCAGCCAAGGGACAGTAGAGTTCTTC. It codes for CASSQGTVEFF.

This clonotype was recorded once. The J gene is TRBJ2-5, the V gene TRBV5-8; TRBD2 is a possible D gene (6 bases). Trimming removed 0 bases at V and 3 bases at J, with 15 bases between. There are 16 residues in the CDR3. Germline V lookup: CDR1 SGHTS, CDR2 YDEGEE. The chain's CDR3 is CASSLGDSGSEETQYF. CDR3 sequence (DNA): TGTGCCAGCAGCTTGGGGGACTCCGGCTCGGAAGAGACCCAGTACTTC.

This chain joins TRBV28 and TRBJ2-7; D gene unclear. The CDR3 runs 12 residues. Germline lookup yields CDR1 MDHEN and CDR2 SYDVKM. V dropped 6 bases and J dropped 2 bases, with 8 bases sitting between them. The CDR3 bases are TGTGCCAGCAGGACTCAAGCCTACGAGCAGTACTTC. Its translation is CASRTQAYEQYF.

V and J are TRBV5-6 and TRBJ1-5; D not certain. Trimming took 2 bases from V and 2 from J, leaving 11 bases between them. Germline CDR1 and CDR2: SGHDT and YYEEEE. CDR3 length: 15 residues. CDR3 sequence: CASSFGEAGNQPQHF. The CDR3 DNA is TGTGCCAGCAGCTTCGGGGAGGCTGGCAATCAGCCCCAGCATTTT. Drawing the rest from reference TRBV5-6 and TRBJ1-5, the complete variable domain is DAGVTQSPTHLIKTRGQQVTLRCSPKSGHDTVSWYQQALGQGPQFIFQYYEEEERQRGNFPDRFSGHQFPNYSSELNVNALLLGDSALYLCASSFGEAGNQPQHFGDGTRLSIL.

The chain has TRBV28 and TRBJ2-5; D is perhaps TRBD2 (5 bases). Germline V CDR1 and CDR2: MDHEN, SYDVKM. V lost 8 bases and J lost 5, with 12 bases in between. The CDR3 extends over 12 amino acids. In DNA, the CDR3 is TGTGCCAGCGTCGCGTCGGGGGAGACCCAGTACTTC. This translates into CASVASGETQYF.

The CDR3: CASSALGRAVYTF. CDR3 nucleotides: TGTGCCAGCAGTGCCCTGGGGAGGGCGGTCTACACCTTC. The chain has TRBV12-3 or TRBV12-4 and TRBJ1-2, with D unclear. Trimming shortened V by 5 bases and J by 10 bases, and 17 bases separated the two germline ends. The CDR3 contains 13 residues.

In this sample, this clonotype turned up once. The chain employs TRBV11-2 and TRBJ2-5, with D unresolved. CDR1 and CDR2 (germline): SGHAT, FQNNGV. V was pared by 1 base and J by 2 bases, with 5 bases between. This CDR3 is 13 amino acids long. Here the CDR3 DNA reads TGTGCCAGCAGCTTAGTGTTTCAAGAGACCCAGTACTTC. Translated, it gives CASSLVFQETQYF.

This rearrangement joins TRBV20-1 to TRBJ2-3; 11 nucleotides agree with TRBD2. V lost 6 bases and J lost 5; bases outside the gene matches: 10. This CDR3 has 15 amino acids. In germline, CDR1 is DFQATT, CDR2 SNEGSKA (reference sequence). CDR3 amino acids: CSAKTSGIPRDTQYF. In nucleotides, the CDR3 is TGCAGTGCGAAGACTAGCGGGATCCCCCGAGATACGCAGTATTTT.

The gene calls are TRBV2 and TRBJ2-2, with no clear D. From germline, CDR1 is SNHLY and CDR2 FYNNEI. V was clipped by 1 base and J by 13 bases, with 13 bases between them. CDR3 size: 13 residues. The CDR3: CASSEGFYLGLFF. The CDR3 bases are TGTGCCAGCAGTGAAGGGTTTTACTTGGGGCTGTTTTTT.

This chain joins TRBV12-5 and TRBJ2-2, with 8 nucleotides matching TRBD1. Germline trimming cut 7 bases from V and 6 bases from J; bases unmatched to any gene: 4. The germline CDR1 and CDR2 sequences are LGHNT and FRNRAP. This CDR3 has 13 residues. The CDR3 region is CASALTGAGELFF. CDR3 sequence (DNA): TGTGCTAGTGCCCTGACAGGGGCCGGGGAGCTGTTTTTT.

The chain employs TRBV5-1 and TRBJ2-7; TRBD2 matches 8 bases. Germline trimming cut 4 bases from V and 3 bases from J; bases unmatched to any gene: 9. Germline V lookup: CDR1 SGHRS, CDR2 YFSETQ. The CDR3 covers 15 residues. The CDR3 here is CASSPSAGVFYEQYF. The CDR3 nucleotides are TGCGCCAGCAGCCCGTCAGCGGGAGTCTTCTACGAGCAGTACTTC.

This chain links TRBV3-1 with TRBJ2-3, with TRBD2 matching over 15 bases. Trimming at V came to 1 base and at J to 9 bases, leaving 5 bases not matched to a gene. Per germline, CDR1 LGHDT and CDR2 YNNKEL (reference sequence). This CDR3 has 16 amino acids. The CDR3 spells CASSQGGLAGGGTQYF. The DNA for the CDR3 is TGTGCCAGCAGCCAAGGGGGACTAGCGGGAGGAGGGACGCAGTATTTT.

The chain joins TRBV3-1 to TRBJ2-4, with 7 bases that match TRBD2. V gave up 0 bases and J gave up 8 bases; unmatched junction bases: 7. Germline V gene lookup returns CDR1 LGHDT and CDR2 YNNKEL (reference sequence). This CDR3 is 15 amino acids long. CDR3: CASSQDAAGVDIQYF. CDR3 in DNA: TGTGCCAGCAGCCAAGATGCGGCGGGGGTTGACATTCAGTACTTC.

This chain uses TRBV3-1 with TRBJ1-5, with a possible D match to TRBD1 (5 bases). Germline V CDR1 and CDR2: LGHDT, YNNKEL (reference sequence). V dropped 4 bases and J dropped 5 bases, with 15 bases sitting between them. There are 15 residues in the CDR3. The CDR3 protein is CASSLGWPRDQPQHF. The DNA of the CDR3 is TGTGCCAGCAGCCTGGGGTGGCCCAGGGATCAGCCCCAGCATTTT. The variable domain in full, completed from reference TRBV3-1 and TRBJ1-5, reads DTAVSQTPKYLVTQMGNDKSIKCEQNLGHDTMYWYKQDSKKFLKIMFSYNNKELIINETVPNRFSPKSPDKAHLNLHINSLELGDSAVYFCASSLGWPRDQPQHFGDGTRLSIL.

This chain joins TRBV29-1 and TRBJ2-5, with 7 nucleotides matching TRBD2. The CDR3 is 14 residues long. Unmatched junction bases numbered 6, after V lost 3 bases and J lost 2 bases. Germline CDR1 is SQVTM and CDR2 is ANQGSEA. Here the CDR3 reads CSVDQSSGQETQYF. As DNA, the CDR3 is TGCAGCGTTGATCAGTCTAGCGGTCAAGAGACCCAGTACTTC.

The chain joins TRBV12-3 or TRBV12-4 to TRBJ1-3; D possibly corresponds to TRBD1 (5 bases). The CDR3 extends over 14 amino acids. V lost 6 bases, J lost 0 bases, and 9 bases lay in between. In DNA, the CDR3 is TGTGCCAGCAGGAAGACAGCCTCTGGAAACACCATATATTTT. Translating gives CASRKTASGNTIYF.

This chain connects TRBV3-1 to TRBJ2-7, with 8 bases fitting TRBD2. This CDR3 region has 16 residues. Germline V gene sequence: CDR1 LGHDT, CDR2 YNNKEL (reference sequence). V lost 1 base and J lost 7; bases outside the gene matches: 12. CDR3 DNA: TGTGCCAGCAGCCAAGTGACGGGAGGGCCGTTTCGGGAGCAGTACTTC. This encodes CASSQVTGGPFREQYF.